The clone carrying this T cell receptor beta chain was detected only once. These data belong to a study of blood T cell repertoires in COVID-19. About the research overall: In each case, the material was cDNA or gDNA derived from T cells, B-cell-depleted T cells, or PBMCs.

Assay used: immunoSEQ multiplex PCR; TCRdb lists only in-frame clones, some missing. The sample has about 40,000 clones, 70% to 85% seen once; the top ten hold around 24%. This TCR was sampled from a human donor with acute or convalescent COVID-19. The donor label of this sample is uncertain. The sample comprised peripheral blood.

The CDR3 region has the DNA TGTGCCAGCAGCCAAGATAGACCGGGAGGGTTTGAGACCCAGTACTTC. Residues: CASSQDRPGGFETQYF. The V gene is TRBV3-1 (or the pseudogene TRBV3-2), the J gene TRBJ2-5; TRBD2 matches 8 bases. In germline, CDR1 is LGHDT, CDR2 YNNKEL (reference sequence). CDR3 length: 16 amino acids. The ends lost 0 bases at V and 5 bases at J; junction bases unmatched: 8.